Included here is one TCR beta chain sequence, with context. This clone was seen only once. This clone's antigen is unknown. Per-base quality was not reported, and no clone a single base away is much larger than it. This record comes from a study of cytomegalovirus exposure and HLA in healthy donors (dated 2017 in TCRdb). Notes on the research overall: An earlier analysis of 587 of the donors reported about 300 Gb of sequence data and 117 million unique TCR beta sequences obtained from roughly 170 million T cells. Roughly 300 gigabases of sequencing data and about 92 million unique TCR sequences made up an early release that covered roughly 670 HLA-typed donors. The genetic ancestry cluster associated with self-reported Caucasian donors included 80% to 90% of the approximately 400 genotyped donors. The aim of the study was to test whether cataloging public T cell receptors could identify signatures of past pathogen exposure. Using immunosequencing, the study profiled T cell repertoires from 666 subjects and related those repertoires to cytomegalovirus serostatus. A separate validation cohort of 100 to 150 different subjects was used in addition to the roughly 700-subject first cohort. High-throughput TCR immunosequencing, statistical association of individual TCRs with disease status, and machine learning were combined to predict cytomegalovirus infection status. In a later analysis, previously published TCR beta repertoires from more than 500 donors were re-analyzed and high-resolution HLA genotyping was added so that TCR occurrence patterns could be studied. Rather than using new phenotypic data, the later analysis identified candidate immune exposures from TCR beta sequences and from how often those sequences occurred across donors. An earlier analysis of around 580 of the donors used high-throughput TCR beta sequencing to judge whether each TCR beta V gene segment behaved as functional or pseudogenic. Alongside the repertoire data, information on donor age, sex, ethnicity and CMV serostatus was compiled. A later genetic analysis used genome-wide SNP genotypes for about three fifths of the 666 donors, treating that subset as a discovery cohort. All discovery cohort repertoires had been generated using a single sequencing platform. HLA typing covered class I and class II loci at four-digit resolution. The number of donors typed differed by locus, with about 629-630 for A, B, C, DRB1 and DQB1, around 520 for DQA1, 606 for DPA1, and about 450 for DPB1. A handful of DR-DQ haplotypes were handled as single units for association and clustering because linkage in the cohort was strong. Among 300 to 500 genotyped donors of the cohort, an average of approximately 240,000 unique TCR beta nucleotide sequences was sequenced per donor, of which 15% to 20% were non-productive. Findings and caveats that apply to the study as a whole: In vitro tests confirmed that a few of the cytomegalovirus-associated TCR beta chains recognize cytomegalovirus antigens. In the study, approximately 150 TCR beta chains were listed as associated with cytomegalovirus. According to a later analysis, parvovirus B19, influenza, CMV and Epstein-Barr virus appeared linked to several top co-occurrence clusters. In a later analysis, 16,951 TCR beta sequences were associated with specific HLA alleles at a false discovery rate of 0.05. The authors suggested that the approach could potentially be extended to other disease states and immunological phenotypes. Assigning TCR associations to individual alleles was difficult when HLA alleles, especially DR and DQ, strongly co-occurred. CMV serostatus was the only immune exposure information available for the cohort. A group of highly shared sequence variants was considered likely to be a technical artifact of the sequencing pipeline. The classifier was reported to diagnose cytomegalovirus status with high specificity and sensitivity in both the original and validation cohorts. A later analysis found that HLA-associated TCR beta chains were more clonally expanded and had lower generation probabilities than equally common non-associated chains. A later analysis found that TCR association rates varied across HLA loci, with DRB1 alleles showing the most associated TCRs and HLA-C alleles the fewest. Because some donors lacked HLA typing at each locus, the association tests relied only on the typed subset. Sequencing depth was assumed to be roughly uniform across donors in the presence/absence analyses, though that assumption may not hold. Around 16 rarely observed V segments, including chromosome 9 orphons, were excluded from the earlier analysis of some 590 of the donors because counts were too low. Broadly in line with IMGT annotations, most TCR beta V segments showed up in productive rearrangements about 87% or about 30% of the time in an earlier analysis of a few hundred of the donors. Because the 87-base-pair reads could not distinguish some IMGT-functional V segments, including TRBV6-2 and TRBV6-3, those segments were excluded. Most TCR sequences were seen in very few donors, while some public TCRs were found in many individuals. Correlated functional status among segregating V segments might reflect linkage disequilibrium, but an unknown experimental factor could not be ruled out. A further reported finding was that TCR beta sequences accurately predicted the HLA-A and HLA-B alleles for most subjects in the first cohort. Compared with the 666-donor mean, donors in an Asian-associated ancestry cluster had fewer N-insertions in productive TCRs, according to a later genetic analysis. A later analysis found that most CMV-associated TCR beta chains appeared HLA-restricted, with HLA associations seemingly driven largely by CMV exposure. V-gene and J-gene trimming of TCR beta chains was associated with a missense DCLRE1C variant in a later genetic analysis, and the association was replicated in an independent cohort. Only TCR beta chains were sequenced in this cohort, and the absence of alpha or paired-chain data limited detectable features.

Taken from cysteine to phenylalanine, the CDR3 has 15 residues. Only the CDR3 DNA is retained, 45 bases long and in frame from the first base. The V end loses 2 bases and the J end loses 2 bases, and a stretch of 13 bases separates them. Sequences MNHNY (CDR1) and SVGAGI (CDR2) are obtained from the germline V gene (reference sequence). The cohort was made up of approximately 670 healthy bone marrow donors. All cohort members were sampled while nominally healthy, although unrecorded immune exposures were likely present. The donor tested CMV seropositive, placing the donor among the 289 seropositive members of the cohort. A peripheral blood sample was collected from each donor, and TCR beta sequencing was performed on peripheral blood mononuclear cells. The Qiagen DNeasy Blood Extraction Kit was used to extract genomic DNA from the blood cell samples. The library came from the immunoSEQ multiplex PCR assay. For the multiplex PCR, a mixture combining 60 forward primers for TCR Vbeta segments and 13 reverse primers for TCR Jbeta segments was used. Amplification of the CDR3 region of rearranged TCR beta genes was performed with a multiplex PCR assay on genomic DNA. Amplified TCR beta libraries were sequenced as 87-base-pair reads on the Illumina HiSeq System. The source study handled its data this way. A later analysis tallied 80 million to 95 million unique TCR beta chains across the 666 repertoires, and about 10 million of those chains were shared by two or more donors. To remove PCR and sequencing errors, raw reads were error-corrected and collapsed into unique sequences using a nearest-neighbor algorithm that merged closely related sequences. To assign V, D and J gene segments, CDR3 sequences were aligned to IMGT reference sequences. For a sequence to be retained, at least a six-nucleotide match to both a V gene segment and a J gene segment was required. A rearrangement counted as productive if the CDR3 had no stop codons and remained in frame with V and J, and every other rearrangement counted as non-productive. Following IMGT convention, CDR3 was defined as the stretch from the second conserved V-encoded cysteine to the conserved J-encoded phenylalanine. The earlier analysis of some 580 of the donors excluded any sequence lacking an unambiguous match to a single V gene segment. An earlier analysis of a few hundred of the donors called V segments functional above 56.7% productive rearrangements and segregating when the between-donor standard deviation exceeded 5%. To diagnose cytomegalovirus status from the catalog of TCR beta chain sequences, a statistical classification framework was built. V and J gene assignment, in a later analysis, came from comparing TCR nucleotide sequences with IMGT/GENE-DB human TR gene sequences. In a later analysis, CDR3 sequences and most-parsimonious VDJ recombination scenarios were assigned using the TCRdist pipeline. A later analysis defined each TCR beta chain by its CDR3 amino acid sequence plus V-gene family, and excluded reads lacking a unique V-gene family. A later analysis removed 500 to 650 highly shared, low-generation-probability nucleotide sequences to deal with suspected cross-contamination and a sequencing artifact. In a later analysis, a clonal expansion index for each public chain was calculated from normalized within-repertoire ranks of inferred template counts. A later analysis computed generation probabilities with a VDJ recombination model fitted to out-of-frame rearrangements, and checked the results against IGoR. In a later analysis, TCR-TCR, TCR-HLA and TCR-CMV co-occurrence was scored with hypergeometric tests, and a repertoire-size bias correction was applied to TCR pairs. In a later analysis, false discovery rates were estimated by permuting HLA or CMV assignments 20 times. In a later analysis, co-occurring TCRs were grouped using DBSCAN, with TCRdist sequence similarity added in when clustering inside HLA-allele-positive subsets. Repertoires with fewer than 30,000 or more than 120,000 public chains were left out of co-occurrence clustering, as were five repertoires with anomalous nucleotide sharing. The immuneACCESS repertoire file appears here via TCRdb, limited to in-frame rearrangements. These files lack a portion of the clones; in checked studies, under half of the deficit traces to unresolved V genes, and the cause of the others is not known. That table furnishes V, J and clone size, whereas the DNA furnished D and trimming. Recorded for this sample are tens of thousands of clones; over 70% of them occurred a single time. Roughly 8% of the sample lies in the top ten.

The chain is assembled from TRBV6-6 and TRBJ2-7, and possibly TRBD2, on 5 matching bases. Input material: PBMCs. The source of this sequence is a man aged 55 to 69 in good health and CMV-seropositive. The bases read TGTGCCAGCAGTTACGCACTAGATCCTGCCTACGAGCAGTACTTC. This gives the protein CASSYALDPAYEQYF.